This T cell receptor beta chain stems from a study of cytomegalovirus exposure and HLA in healthy donors. Whole-study results and caveats: Reports credit the classifier with highly specific, highly sensitive diagnosis of cytomegalovirus status. In vitro experiments confirmed that three CMV-associated chains were specific for CMV antigens. Overall, some 160 TCR beta chains were annotated as cytomegalovirus-associated. There were some public TCRs occurring in many donors, but most TCR sequences were rare.

Data came from immunoSEQ multiplex PCR; TCRdb stores just in-frame clones and leaves some out. The sample includes fewer than 300,000 clones, approximately 88% seen only once; the top ten take over 0.7%. A note on this clone: Its target is not known.

This receptor was taken from a woman younger than 30 in good health and CMV-seronegative. Input material: PBMCs.

CDR3 sequence reads: CASSTNLGRAIDEQFF. CDR3 DNA: TGTGCCAGCAGTACAAACCTTGGGAGGGCCATCGATGAGCAGTTCTTC. The chain has TRBV9 and TRBJ2-1, with 7 bases matching TRBD2. Germline V gene lookup returns CDR1 SGDLS and CDR2 YYNGEE. Trimming took 5 bases from V and 8 from J; bases not matched to a gene: 16. The CDR3 sequence is 16 residues long.